A selection of T cell receptor beta chains follows, all from one sample in a study of OX40 agonist ivuxolimab in advanced cancers. Clones were sequenced by immunoSEQ multiplex PCR, and TCRdb holds only the in-frame ones, with some missing. The data show about 73,000 clones, around nine tenths seen once. The sequencing used CD4+ or CD8+ T cells sorted from blood, collected in a trial of the OX40 agonist ivuxolimab. These receptors were obtained from an adult with an advanced solid tumor such as melanoma, head and neck, liver or kidney cancer. Both conserved end residues are part of each CDR3. Each record gives: V gene, CDR3 protein.

TRBV9,CASSVDPSYTGELFF
TRBV5-5,CASSLGQEPGYTF
TRBV19,CASSINIASYEQYF
TRBV5-4,CASSLVGQGDRGRIEQFF
TRBV4-1,CASSQVGQATDTQYF
TRBV19,CASNRGGAAEETQYF
TRBV27,CASSSPGQGPSETQYF
TRBV2,CASSVTGYERQYF
TRBV9,CASSVEGRASGARGEQFF
TRBV5-1,CASSLSSSGANVLTF
TRBV7-9,CASSGRQGATDTQYF
TRBV29-1,CSAGYSNQPQHF
TRBV28,CASSDGFVGSYNEQFF
TRBV5-4,CASSLRGTDTQYF
TRBV29-1,CSVGQGGDTQYF
TRBV29-1,CSVKVEMNTEAFF
TRBV10-3,CAIRTTGADEQFF
TRBV6-1,CASSARDSSSYNEQFF
TRBV6-1,CASTLHGTGAYEQYF
TRBV28,CASSLTGPNEKLFF
TRBV5-1,CASSLGAGGSYEQYF
TRBV5-1,CASSLVQGAYEQYF
TRBV27,CASRSGTPGAGELFF
TRBV30,CACGVRDTGNTIYF
TRBV28,CATDPGQIYGYTF
TRBV7-2,CASSVDRDSGQYF
TRBV6-5,CASSYRGRDRNEQFF
TRBV6-6,CASSTTGGSYEQYF
TRBV5-1,CASNPGGEETQYF
TRBV11-3,CASSLVSPTSGRASEQFF
TRBV29-1,CSVRGRGVETQYF
TRBV6-5,CASSPAPGSGRQQYF
TRBV7-2,CASSRQGTGELFF
TRBV14,CASSQDGIDGYTF
TRBV28,CASRAVPPSYEQYF
TRBV5-6,CASSSQGISYEQYF
TRBV7-2,CASSSPGEKLFF
TRBV5-1,CASSGSGGAQDTQYF
TRBV5-1,CASSLIEGGNNEQFF
TRBV7-3,CASSSSVGANEQFF
TRBV28,CASSLGGASNQPQHF
TRBV18,CASSEVSGSFNEQFF
TRBV18,CASSDRQGGTGELFF
TRBV13,CASSRTGTSGRVGTGELFF
TRBV6-5,CASSNGQSYGYTF
TRBV18,CASSPFQGPYEQYF
TRBV10-3,CAISPGGRTYNEQFF
TRBV5-4,CASSYGRGNTEAFF
TRBV9,CASSVAGVAGASTDTQYF
TRBV7-9,CASSSGQGQGEKLFF
TRBV7-9,CASSLGLGVGTDTQYF
TRBV5-5,CASSSWSPDTQYF
TRBV19,CASSWSGRAGGNEQFF